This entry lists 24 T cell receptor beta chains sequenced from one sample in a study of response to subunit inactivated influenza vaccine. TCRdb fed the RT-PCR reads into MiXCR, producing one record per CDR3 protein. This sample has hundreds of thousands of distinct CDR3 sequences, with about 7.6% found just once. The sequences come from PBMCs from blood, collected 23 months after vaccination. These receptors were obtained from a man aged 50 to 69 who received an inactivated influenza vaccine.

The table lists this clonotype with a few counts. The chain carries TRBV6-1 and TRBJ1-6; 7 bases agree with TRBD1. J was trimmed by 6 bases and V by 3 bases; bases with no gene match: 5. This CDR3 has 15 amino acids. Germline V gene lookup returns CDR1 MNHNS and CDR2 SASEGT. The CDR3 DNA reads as TGTGCCAGCAGTGACTGGGGACAGATTAATTCACCCCTCCACTTT. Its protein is CASSDWGQINSPLHF.

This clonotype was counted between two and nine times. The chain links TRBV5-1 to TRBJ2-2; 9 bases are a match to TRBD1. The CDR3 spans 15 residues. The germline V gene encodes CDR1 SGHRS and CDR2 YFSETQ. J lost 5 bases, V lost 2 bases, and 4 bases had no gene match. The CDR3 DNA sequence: TGCGCCAGCAGCTTCGGACAGGGGCCAACCGGGGAGCTGTTTTTT. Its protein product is CASSFGQGPTGELFF.

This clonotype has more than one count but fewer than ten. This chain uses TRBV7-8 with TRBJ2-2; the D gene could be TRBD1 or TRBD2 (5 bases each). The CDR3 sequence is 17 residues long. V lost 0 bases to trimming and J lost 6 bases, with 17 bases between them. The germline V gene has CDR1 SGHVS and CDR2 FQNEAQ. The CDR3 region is CASSLAYLSGTAGELFF. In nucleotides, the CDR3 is TGTGCCAGCAGCTTAGCCTATTTGTCAGGGACGGCCGGGGAGCTGTTTTTT.

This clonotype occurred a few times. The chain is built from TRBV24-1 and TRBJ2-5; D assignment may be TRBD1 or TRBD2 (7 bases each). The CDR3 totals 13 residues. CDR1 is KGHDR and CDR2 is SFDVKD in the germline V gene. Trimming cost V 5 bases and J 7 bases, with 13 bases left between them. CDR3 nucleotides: TGTGCCACCAGTGCAACAGGGGAGGGGACCCAGTACTTC. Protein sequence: CATSATGEGTQYF.

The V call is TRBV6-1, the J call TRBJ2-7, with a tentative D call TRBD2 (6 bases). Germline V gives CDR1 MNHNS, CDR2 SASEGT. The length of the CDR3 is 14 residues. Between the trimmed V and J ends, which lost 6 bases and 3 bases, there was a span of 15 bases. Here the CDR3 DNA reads TGTGCCAGCAGGCCAGCGGGTTATTTCTACGAGCAGTACTTC. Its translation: CASRPAGYFYEQYF.

CDR3 DNA sequence: TGTGCCAGCAAACCAAACCATGTTCAAACCGGGGAGCTGTTTTTT. This gives the protein CASKPNHVQTGELFF. The gene calls are TRBV6-1 and TRBJ2-2; D is unresolved. CDR3 length: 15 amino acids. Per germline, CDR1 MNHNS and CDR2 SASEGT. The V end was cut by 7 bases, the J end by 5 bases, with 17 bases between.

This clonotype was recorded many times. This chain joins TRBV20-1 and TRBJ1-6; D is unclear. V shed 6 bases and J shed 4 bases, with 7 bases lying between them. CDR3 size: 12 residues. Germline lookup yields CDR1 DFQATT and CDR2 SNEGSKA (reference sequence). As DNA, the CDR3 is TGCAGTGCAAATACGTATAATTCACCCCTCCACTTT. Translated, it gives CSANTYNSPLHF.

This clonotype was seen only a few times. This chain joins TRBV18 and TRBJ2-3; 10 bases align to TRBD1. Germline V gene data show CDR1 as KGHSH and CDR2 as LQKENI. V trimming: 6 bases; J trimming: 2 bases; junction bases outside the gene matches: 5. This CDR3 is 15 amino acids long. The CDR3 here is CASSRQGADTDTQYF. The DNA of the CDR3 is TGTGCCAGCTCCAGACAGGGGGCGGACACAGATACGCAGTATTTT.

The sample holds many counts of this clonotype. In DNA, the CDR3 is TGCGCCAGCAGCCAAGTGCGGGATAAGCAGTTCTTC. As protein: CASSQVRDKQFF. The chain has TRBV4-1 and TRBJ2-1, with D possibly matching TRBD2 (6 bases). CDR3 length: 12 residues. V lost 1 base, J lost 11 bases, and 9 bases lay in between. Germline V CDR1 and CDR2: MGHRA, YSYEKL.

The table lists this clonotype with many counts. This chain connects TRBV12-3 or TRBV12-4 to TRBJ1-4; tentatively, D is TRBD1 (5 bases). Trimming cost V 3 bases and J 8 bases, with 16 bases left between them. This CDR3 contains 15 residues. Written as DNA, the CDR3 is TGTGCCAGCAGTTTTGGTGTCAGGGCTAGCGAAAAACTGTTTTTT. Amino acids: CASSFGVRASEKLFF.

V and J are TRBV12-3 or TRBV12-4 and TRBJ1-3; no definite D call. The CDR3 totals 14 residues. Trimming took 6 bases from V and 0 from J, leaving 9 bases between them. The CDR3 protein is CASRGPTSGNTIYF. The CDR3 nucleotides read TGTGCCAGCAGGGGTCCTACCTCTGGAAACACCATATATTTT.

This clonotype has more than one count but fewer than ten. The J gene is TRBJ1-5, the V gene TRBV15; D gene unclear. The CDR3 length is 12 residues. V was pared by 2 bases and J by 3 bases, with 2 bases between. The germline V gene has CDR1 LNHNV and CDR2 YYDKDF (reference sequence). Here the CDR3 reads CATSRHNQPQHF. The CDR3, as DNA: TGTGCCACCAGCAGACACAATCAGCCCCAGCATTTT.

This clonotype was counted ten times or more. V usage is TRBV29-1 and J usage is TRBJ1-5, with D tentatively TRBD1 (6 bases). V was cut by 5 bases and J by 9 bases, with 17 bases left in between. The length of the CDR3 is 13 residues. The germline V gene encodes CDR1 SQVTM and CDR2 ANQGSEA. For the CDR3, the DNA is TGCAGCGTTAGAACAGGGCCCCAGGGGCCCCAGCATTTT. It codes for CSVRTGPQGPQHF.

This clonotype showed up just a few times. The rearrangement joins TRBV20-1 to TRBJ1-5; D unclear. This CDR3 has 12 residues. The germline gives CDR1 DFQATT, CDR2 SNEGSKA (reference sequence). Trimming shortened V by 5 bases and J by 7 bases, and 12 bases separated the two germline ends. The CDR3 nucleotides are TGCAGTGCTGGCGGCAGCTTACAGCCCCAGCATTTT. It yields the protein CSAGGSLQPQHF.

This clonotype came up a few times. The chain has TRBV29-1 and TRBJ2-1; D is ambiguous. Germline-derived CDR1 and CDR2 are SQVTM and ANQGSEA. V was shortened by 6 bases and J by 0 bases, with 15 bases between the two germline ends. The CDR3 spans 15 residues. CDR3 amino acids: CSVEFPGSSYNEQFF. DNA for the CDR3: TGCAGCGTCGAATTCCCAGGAAGCTCCTACAATGAGCAGTTCTTC.

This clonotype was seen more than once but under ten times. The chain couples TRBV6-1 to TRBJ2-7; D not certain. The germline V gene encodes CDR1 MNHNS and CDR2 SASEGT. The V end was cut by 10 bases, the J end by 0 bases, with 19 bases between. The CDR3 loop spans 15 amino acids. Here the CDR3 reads CAIHLGRTVSYEQYF. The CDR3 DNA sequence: TGTGCCATACACCTCGGACGGACGGTCTCCTACGAGCAGTACTTC.

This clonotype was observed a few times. The CDR3 loop reads CASRYSGANVLTF. The CDR3 DNA is TGTGCCAGCAGGTATTCTGGGGCCAACGTCCTGACTTTC. V and J are TRBV12-3 or TRBV12-4 and TRBJ2-6; D gene uncertain. The CDR3 has 13 residues. V lost 6 bases and J lost 1, with 4 bases in between.

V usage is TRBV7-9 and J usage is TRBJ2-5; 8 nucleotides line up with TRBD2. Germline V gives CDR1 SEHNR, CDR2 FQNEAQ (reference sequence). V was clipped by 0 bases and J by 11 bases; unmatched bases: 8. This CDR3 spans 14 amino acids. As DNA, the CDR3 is TGTGCCAGCAGCTTAGCGGGGATAGCGGGGAGTCAGTACTTC. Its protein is CASSLAGIAGSQYF.

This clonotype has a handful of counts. CDR3: CASSFRSGLAGANNEQFF. CDR3 in DNA: TGTGCCAGCAGTTTTCGCTCGGGGCTAGCGGGGGCCAACAATGAGCAGTTCTTC. The chain has TRBV2 and TRBJ2-1, with 10 bases identical to TRBD2. CDR1 SNHLY and CDR2 FYNNEI come from the germline V gene. The CDR3 runs 18 residues. The V and J ends lost 5 bases and 5 bases, in that order; junction bases with no gene match: 15.

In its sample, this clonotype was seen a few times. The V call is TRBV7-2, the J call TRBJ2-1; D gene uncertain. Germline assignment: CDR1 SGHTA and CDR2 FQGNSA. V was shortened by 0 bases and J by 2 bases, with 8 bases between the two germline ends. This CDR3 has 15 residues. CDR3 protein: CASSLAGSAYNEQFF. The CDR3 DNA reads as TGTGCCAGCAGCTTAGCGGGATCAGCCTACAATGAGCAGTTCTTC.

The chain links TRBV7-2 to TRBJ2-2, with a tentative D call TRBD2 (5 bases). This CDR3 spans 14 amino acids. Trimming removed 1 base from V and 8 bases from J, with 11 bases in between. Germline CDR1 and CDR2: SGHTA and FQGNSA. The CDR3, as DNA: TGTGCCAGCAGCTTAGTAATGGGAGCTGGGGAGCTGTTTTTT. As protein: CASSLVMGAGELFF.

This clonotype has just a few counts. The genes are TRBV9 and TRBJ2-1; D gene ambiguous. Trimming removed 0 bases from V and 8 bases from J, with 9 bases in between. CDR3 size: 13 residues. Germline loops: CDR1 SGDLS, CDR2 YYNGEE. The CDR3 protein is CASSVVEKYEQFF. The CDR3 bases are TGTGCCAGCAGCGTAGTCGAAAAGTATGAGCAGTTCTTC.

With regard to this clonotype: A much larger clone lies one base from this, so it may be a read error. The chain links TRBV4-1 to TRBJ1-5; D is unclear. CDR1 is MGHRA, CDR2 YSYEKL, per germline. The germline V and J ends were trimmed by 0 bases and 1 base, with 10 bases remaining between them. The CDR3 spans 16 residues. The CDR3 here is CASSQEVEPSNQPQHF. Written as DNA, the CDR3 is TGCGCCAGCAGCCAAGAAGTGGAACCGAGCAATCAGCCCCAGCATTTT.

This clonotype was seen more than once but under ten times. The CDR3 nucleotides read TGTGCCAGCAGCCCGGATTTCCCAGTGGACGGAGGCTATGGCTACACCTTC. Translated, it gives CASSPDFPVDGGYGYTF. V usage is TRBV3-1 and J usage is TRBJ1-2, with unresolved D. V lost 4 bases, J lost 4 bases, and 22 bases lay in between. The CDR3 has 17 residues. Germline V CDR1 and CDR2: LGHDT, YNNKEL (reference sequence).